The entry below gives a single T cell receptor (beta chain) sequence along with its context. Antigen: not known. The CDR3 runs 15 residues. Germline values: CDR1 MGHDK, CDR2 SYGVNS. J gave up 2 bases and V 10 bases, and 13 bases lay outside the gene matches. This entry comes from a study of T cell responses to AZD1222 COVID-19 vaccine. General study results and limits: Vaccine-associated CD4 TCRs ranged over spike, dominating at 160-218 and 743-854. Baseline serostatus was positive in only a handful of AZD1222 recipients. White British ancestry dominated among donors, who included more females, and clonal diversity was possibly underestimated.

Libraries were prepared by immunoSEQ multiplex PCR; TCRdb keeps only in-frame clonotypes and omits some of them. The sample holds around 180,000 clones, 80% to 90% seen once. Source: peripheral blood, taken on day 0 of AZD1222 vaccination. This clonotype originated in an adult in good health. This chain joins TRBV25-1 and TRBJ1-2; 7 nucleotides agree with TRBD1. CDR3 residues: CATLNRGSANYGYTF. The CDR3 DNA reads TGTGCCACCCTAAACAGGGGATCGGCCAACTATGGCTACACCTTC.